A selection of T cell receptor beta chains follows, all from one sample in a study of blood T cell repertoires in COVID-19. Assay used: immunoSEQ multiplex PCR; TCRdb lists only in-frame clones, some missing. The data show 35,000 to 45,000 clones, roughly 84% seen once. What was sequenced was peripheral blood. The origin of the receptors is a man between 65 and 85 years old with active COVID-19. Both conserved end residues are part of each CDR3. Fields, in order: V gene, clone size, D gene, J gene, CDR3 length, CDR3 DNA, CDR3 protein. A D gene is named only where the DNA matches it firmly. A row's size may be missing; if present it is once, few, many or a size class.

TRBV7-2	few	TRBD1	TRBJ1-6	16	TGTGCCAGCAGCCCCCGCCTTGGGACAGGCTATTCACCCCTCCACTTT	CASSPRLGTGYSPLHF
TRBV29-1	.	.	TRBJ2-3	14	TGCAGCGTTCCCCAGGGGGGCAGCACAGATACGCAGTATTTT	CSVPQGGSTDTQYF
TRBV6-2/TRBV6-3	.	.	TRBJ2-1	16	TGTGCCAGCAGTTACTCTGAAGGGAGTGCCTACAATGAGCAGTTCTTC	CASSYSEGSAYNEQFF
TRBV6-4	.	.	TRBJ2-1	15	TGTGCCAGCAGTGAGATCTGGGAGGCCTACAATGAGCAGTTCTTC	CASSEIWEAYNEQFF
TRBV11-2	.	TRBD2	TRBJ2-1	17	TGTGCCAGCAGCTTAGGTGGGCTTAGCGGGGGGGCCGGTGAGCAGTTCTTC	CASSLGGLSGGAGEQFF
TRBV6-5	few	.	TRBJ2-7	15	TGTGCCAGCAGTTACGCTCCGGACACCTCCTACGAGCAGTACTTC	CASSYAPDTSYEQYF
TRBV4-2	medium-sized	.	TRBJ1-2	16	TGTGCCAGCAGCCAAGAACCAGGGGAAGTGAGGAATGGCTACACCTTC	CASSQEPGEVRNGYTF
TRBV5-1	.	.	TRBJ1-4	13	TGCGCCAGCAGCGGAACAGGGAATGAAAAACTGTTTTTT	CASSGTGNEKLFF
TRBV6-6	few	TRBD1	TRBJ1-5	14	TGTGCCAGCAAGTACAGGGGGGTAAATCAGCCCCAGCATTTT	CASKYRGVNQPQHF
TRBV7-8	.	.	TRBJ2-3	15	TGTGCCAGCAGCTTAGTTCGCGGGGGCACAGATACGCAGTATTTT	CASSLVRGGTDTQYF
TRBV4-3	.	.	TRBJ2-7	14	TGCGCCAGCAGCCAAGTCCGGGTGCCCTACGAGCAGTACTTC	CASSQVRVPYEQYF
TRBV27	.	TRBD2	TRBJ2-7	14	TGTGCCAGCAGTTGGTCGGGAGGCCGCCACGAGCAGTACTTC	CASSWSGGRHEQYF
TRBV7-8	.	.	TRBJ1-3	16	TGTGCCAGCAGCTCCCCTTCAGGCTACTCTGGAAACACCATATATTTT	CASSSPSGYSGNTIYF
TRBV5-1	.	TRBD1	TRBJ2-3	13	TGCGCCAGCTACGGGACAGGCACAGATACGCAGTATTTT	CASYGTGTDTQYF
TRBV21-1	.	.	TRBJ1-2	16	TGTGCCAGCAGCAAAGGACGACAGGGATCTTCAGCGGGCTACACCTTC	CASSKGRQGSSAGYTF
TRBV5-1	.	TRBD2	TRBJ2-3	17	TGCGCCAGCAGCTTCGGACTAGCCCCCACTAGCACAGATACGCAGTATTTT	CASSFGLAPTSTDTQYF
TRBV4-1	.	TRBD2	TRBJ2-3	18	TGCGCCAGCAGCCCGGGACTAGCGGGACTCCTTCTCACAGATACGCAGTATTTT	CASSPGLAGLLLTDTQYF
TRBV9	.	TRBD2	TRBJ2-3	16	TGTGCCAGCAGCGCATATAGCGGGGGGCCGGTGGATACGCAGTATTTT	CASSAYSGGPVDTQYF
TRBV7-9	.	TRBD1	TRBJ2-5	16	TGTGCCAGCAGCTTAGACGGACAGGGGGGCGCCAAGACCCAGTACTTC	CASSLDGQGGAKTQYF
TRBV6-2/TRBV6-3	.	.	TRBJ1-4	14	TGTGCCAGCAGTTACACAGGGAGCAATGAAAAACTGTTTTTT	CASSYTGSNEKLFF
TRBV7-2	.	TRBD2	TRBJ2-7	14	TGTGCCAGCAGCTTAGTAGCGGGGGCCCACGAGCAGTACTTC	CASSLVAGAHEQYF
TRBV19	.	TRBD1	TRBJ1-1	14	TGTGCCAGTAGTCTGGACAGGGGGCTTACTGAAGCTTTCTTT	CASSLDRGLTEAFF
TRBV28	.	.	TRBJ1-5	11	TGTGCCAGCAGTTTTAGTCAGCCCCAGCATTTT	CASSFSQPQHF
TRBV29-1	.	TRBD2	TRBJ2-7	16	TGCAGCGTTACGGGACTAGCGGGAGGGAGCTCCTACGAGCAGTACTTC	CSVTGLAGGSSYEQYF
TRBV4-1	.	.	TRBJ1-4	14	TGCGCCAGCAGACACGTCCAGGAGGAGGAAAAACTGTTTTTT	CASRHVQEEEKLFF
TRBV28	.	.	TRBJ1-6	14	TGTGCCAGCAGTTTATGGCAGGTTAATTCACCCCTCCACTTT	CASSLWQVNSPLHF
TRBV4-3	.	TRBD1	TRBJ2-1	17	TGCGCCAGCAGCCAAGGACCGGGACAGGGGAACTACAATGAGCAGTTCTTC	CASSQGPGQGNYNEQFF
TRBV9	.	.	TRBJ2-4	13	TGTGCCAGCAGCGTGGAGGGGAAAAACATTCAGTACTTC	CASSVEGKNIQYF
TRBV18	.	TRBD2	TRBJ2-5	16	TGTGCCAGCTCTCAGACTAGCGGGAGGGCCGGAGAGACCCAGTACTTC	CASSQTSGRAGETQYF
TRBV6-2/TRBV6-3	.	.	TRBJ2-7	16	TGTGCCAGCAGTAATCGCCCGGGCCCGGGGTCCTACGAGCAGTACTTC	CASSNRPGPGSYEQYF
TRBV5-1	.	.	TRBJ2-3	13	TGCGCCAGCAGCTTGGGAGACACAGATACGCAGTATTTT	CASSLGDTDTQYF
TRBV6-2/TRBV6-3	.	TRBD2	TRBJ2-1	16	TGTGCCAGCAGTCACGGGACTAGCGGGTATCACAATGAGCAGTTCTTC	CASSHGTSGYHNEQFF
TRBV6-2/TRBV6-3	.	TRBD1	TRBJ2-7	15	TGTGCCAGCAGTTTTCCGGGACAGGGCTCCTACGAGCAGTACTTC	CASSFPGQGSYEQYF
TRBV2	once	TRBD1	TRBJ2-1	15	TGTGCCAGCAGTTTGACAGGGGTAAGCTACAATGAGCAGTTCTTC	CASSLTGVSYNEQFF
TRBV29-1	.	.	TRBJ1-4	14	TGCAGCGTTCGGAGACACGCGGGTAATGAAAAACTGTTTTTT	CSVRRHAGNEKLFF